Relative to its sample, the clone carrying this T cell receptor (beta chain) is medium-sized. The antigen remains undetermined. The V end lost 7 bases, the J end lost 4 bases, and 17 bases lay between the germline ends. Looked up from germline, CDR1 is LNHDA and CDR2 is SQIVND (reference sequence). This CDR3 is built from 15 residues. MiXCR was run by TCRdb on the reads, yielding one entry per CDR3 protein. The profile shows 6,000 to 9,500 distinct CDR3 sequences, more than 15% of them singletons. The data were taken from a study of liver allograft versus peripheral blood T cells. Study-wide background: In transplanted livers, T cell receptor repertoires were compared with those found in the recipients' peripheral blood. Study observations and caveats: Reports indicated that T cell receptor repertoires inside liver allografts differed from those in peripheral blood.

The gene calls are TRBV19 and TRBJ1-5; D unclear. The clonotype comes from a human patient who had a liver transplant. Some T cells could come from the graft donor. In DNA form, the CDR3 reads TGTGCCAGTAACCCCGACCGGGCCCGGAATCAGCCCCAGCATTTT. Translating it yields CASNPDRARNQPQHF. Filled out from reference TRBV19 and TRBJ1-5, the complete variable domain reads DGGITQSPKYLFRKEGQNVTLSCEQNLNHDAMYWYRQDPGQGLRLIYYSQIVNDFQKGDIAEGYSVSREKKESFPLTVTSAQKNPTAFYLCASNPDRARNQPQHFGDGTRLSIL.